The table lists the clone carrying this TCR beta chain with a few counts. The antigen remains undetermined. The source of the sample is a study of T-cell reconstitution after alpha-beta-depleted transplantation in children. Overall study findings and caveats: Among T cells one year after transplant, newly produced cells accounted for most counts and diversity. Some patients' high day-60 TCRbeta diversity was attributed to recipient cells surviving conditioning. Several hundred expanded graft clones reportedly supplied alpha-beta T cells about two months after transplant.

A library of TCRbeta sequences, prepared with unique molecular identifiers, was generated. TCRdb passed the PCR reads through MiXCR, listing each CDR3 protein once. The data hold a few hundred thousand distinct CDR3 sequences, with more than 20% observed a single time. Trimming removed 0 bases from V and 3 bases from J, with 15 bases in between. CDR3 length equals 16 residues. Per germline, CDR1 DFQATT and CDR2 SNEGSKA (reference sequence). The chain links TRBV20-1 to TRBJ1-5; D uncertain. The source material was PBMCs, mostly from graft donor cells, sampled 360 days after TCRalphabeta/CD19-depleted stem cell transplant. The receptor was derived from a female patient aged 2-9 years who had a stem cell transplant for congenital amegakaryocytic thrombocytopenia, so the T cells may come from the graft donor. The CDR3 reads CSARDLMIFNNQPQHF. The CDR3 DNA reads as TGCAGTGCTAGAGATCTTATGATCTTTAACAATCAGCCCCAGCATTTT.